The clone carrying this T cell receptor beta chain was detected ten times or more. What it binds is unknown. The CDR3 sequence is 13 residues long. Looked up from germline, CDR1 is SQVTM and CDR2 is ANQGSEA. The germline V and J ends were trimmed by 7 bases and 9 bases, with 21 bases remaining between them. TCRdb used MiXCR to reprocess the multiplex PCR reads, holding one entry per CDR3 protein. Of some 250,000 distinct CDR3 sequences in the sample, less than 45% were seen once. Breast cancer patients provided tissue from their axillary draining lymph nodes. The data were obtained in a study of breast tumors, draining lymph nodes, adjacent tissues. Whole-study findings and limits: Most tumor T cells seemingly derive from lymph node, then expand in tumor. Luminal-like breast cancer showed significantly greater tumor-nontumor repertoire similarity than basal-like breast cancer did.

Sequencing was carried out using axillary lymph node tissue. This receptor was taken from a female donor with breast cancer. Some clones in this sample may be carry-over from other donors' samples. J is TRBJ2-5 and V is TRBV29-1; D ambiguous. The DNA of the CDR3 is TGCAGCGGTAGCAACGACCAGGTCGCGGCCCAGTACTTC. This encodes CSGSNDQVAAQYF. Complete variable domain (other parts from reference TRBV29-1 and TRBJ2-5): SAVISQKPSRDICQRGTSLTIQCQVDSQVTMMFWYRQQPGQSLTLIATANQGSEATYESGFVIDKFPISRPNLTFSTLTVSNMSPEDSSIYLCSGSNDQVAAQYFGPGTRLLVL.